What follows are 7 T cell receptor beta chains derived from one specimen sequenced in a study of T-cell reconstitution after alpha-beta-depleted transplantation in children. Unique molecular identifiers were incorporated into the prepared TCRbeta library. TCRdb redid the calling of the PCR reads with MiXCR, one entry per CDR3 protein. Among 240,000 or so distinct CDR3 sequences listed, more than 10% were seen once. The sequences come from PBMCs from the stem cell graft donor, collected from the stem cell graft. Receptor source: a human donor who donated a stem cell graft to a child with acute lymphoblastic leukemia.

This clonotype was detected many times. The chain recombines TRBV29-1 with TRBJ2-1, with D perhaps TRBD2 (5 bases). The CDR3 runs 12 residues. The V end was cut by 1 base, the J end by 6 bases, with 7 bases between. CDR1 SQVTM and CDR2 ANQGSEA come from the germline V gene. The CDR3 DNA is TGCAGCGTTGAAGCGGGATTCAATGAGCAGTTCTTC. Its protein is CSVEAGFNEQFF.

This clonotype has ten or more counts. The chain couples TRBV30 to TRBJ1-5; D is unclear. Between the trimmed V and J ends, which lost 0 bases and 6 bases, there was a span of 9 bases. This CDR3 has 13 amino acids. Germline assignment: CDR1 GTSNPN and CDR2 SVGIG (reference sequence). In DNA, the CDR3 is TGTGCCTGGAGTGTAAAAGGGTCTCAGCCCCAGCATTTT. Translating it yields CAWSVKGSQPQHF.

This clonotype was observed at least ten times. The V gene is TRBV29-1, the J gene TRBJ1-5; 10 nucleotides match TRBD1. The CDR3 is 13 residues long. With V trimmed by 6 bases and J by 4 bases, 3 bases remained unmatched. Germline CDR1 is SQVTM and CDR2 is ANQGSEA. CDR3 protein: CSVGQGGNQPQHF. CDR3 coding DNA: TGCAGCGTCGGACAGGGGGGAAATCAGCCCCAGCATTTT.

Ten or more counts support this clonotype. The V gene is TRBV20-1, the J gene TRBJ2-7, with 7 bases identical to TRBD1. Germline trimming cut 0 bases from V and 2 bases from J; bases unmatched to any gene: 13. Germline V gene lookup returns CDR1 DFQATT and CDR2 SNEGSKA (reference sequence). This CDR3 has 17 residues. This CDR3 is CSARDYPGTDNPYEQYF. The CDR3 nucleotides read TGCAGTGCTAGAGATTATCCCGGGACAGACAATCCCTACGAGCAGTACTTC.

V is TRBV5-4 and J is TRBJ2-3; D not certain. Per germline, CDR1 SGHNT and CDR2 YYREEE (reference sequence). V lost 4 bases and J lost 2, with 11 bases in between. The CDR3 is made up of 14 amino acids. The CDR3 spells CASSQHTITDTQYF. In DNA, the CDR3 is TGTGCCAGCAGCCAACATACGATCACAGATACGCAGTATTTT.

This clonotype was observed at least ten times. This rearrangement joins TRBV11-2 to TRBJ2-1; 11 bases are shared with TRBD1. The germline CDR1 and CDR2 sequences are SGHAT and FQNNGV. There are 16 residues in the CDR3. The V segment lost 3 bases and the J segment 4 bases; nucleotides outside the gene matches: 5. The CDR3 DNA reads TGTGCCAGCAGCTTGAGAGGACAGGGGGCTTACAATGAGCAGTTCTTC. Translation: CASSLRGQGAYNEQFF.

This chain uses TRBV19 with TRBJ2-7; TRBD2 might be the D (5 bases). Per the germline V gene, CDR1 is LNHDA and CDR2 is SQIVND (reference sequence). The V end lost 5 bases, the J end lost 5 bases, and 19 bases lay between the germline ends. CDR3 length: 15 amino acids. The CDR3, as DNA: TGTGCCAGTAGTCTAGGTACTCGGGGAACCAACGAGCAGTACTTC. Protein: CASSLGTRGTNEQYF.